The T cell receptor beta chain under discussion was sequenced for a study of shared clonotypes between healthy human individuals. TCRdb keeps only in-frame clones here, not all; method: immunoSEQ multiplex PCR. The table shows over 100,000 clones, with approximately 70% occurring only once. To make CD8 memory, CD45RO+ cells were put together with CCR7-negative CD45RA+ TemRA cells. The V gene's germline CDR1 is LNHDA and CDR2 SQIVND (reference sequence). V lost 5 bases and J 3 bases, leaving 8 bases between the germline ends. This CDR3 region has 13 residues. The chain has TRBV19 and TRBJ2-1; no clear D. The specimen sequenced was memory CD8+ T cells sorted from blood. Stated subset: CD45RO+ cells pooled with CCR7-negative TemRA cells. This receptor was taken from a woman in her thirties in good health. The CDR3 region is CASSATLYNEQFF. The CDR3 DNA sequence: TGTGCCAGTAGTGCGACCCTCTACAATGAGCAGTTCTTC.